Reported below is one T cell receptor beta chain. Its antigen is currently not known. Per-nucleotide qualities are absent, and no much larger clonotype sits a single base away. Each collaborating institution followed its own protocols to collect whole blood in K2EDTA tubes. Collaborator samples were shipped for TCRbeta analysis as frozen whole blood, isolated PBMCs, or DNA extracted from either sample type. V trim: 0 bases; J trim: 7 bases; unmatched bases: 9. Including cysteine and phenylalanine, the CDR3 has 17 amino acids. Just CDR3 DNA is preserved here, 51 bases in frame from base 1. Looking up the germline V gene (reference sequence) yields CDR1 SGHNT and CDR2 YYREEE. These data belong to a study of blood T cell repertoires in COVID-19 (dated by TCRdb to about 2020). About the study as a whole: Samples covering the acute and convalescent phases of COVID-19 were provided by collaborators in the United States, Italy and Spain. Where available, HLA class I and class II types were obtained from metadata supplied by the sample provider rather than from assay-based typing. The material from the prospective study consisted of cDNA or gDNA derived from T cells, B-cell-depleted T cells, or PBMCs. The samples were drawn from two sources: the first 160 participants of the ongoing ImmuneRACE study, and some 1,300 subjects contributed by 6 global collaborators. Deeply sampled blood TCRbeta repertoires from subjects exposed to, actively infected with, or recovered from COVID-19 were included in the dataset. Nearly every sample came with metadata listing a de-identified subject ID, COVID-19 status, age in years and sex. The repertoires were released in a freely available public database meant as a resource for research on the immune response to SARS-CoV-2. General conclusions and limits of the study: Clinical and demographic metadata were provided uncurated, with the amount varying by source and participant.

TCRbeta CDR3 regions were amplified from genomic DNA using the immunoSEQ Assay, a bias-controlled multiplex PCR. Per the source publication's procedure: The number of nucleated cells in each sample was estimated by amplification of reference gene primers within the assay. To quantify the absolute abundance of each unique TCRbeta CDR3 rearrangement, sequence reads were collapsed and filtered. For each sample, productive Simpson clonality was calculated as the square root of Simpson's diversity index over productive rearrangements. TCRdb limited this immuneACCESS table to in-frame rearrangements with V and J called. A share of clones is missing; checked studies link under half to unresolved V genes, and the rest is unexplained. That table furnishes V, J and clone size, whereas the DNA furnished D and trimming. In this sample the table shows more than 95,000 clones, roughly 82% of which occur a single time. In total, the top ten clones hold about 18% of the sample.

The sequencing input was peripheral blood. The TCR was taken from a man older than 75 with acute or convalescent COVID-19. The chain links TRBV5-4 with TRBJ2-2, with 10 middle bases fitting TRBD2. The CDR3 in this case is CASSLEYSGGAGGELFF. The DNA reads TGTGCCAGCAGCTTGGAGTACAGCGGGGGGGCTGGCGGGGAGCTGTTTTTT.